The entry below gives a single TCR beta chain sequence along with its context. Profiling relied on immunoSEQ multiplex PCR, and the TCRdb table lists in-frame clones only, not all of them. The sample gives about 44,000 clones, 89% of which show up once; 1.2% is in the top ten. This sample is part of a study of T cell changes during pregnancy in multiple sclerosis. The J segment lost 7 bases and the V segment lost 2 bases, leaving 2 bases of the junction unmatched. This CDR3 is built from 14 residues. The germline V gene encodes CDR1 KGHSH and CDR2 LQKENI. The material was CD4+ T cells from peripheral blood mononuclear cells, obtained after pregnancy. The V gene is TRBV18, the J gene TRBJ2-3, with 11 nucleotides matching TRBD1. The TCR comes from a female donor with multiple sclerosis, enrolled in a pregnancy study. This CDR3 reads CASSPGTGGNTQYF. CDR3 sequence (DNA): TGTGCCAGCTCACCAGGGACAGGGGGAAATACGCAGTATTTT.